This TCR beta chain was obtained from a study of T cell responses to AZD1222 COVID-19 vaccine. Findings and caveats of the study: Per reports, nearly half of all spike-specific TCRs target regions that are unmutated in variants.

As for this clone: Its specificity is not known.

Data came from immunoSEQ multiplex PCR; TCRdb stores just in-frame clones and leaves some out. The sample contains around 140,000 clones, 75% to 95% of which appear only once. Germline V CDR1 and CDR2: DFQATT, SNEGSKA (reference sequence). Trimming took off 6 bases at V and 0 bases at J, with 14 bases between the two ends. The CDR3 sequence is 14 residues long. This material consisted of peripheral blood, taken 28 days after the second AZD1222 dose. The chain combines TRBV20-1 with TRBJ1-1; D is unclear. The sequence derives from an adult who received the AZD1222 COVID-19 vaccine. CDR3 nucleotides: TGCAGTGCCAGTGGCCGTAATTTGAACACTGAAGCTTTCTTT. Its protein is CSASGRNLNTEAFF.